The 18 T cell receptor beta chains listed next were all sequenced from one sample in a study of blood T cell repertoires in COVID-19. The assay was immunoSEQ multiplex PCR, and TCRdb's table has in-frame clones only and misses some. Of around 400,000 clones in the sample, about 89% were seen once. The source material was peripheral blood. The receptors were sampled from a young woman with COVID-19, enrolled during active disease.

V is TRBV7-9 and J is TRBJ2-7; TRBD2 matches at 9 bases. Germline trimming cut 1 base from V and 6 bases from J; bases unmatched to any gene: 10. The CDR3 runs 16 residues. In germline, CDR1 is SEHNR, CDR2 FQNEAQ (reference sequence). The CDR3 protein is CASSLGREGNIREQYF. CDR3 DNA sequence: TGTGCCAGCAGCTTAGGGCGGGAGGGTAACATCCGCGAGCAGTACTTC.

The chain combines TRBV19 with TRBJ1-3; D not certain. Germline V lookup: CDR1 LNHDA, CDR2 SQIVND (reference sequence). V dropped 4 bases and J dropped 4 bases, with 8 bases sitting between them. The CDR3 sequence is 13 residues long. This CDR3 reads CASSTRLGNTIYF. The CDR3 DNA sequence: TGTGCCAGTAGTACTCGCCTAGGAAACACCATATATTTT.

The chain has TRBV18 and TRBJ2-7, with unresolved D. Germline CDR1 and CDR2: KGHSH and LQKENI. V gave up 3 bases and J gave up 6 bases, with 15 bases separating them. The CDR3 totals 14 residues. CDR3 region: CASSPSKNGREQYF. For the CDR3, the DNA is TGTGCCAGCTCACCGAGCAAGAACGGTCGCGAGCAGTACTTC.

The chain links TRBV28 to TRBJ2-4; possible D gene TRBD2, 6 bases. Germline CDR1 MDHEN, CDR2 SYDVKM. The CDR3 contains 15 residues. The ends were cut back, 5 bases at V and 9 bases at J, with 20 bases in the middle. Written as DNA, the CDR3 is TGTGCCAGCAGTGGGGTCGGCGGGATTGACGGCATTCAGTACTTC. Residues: CASSGVGGIDGIQYF.

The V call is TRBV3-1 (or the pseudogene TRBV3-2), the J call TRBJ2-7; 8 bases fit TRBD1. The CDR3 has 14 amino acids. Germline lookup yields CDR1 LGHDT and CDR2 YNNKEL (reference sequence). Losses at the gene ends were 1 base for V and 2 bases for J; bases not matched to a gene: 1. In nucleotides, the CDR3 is TGTGCCAGCAGCCAAGGACAGGGGACCTACGAGCAGTACTTC. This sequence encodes CASSQGQGTYEQYF.

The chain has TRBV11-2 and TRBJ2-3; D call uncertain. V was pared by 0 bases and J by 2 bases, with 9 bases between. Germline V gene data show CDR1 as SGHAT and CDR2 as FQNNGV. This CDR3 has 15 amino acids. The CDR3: CASSLEGFFTDTQYF. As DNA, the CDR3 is TGTGCCAGCAGCTTAGAGGGCTTTTTCACAGATACGCAGTATTTT.

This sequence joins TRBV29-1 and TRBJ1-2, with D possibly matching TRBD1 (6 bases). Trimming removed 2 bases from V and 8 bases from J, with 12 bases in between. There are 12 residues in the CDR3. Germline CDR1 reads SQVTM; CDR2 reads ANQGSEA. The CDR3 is CSVEIQGMGYTF. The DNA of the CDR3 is TGCAGCGTTGAAATACAGGGAATGGGCTACACCTTC.

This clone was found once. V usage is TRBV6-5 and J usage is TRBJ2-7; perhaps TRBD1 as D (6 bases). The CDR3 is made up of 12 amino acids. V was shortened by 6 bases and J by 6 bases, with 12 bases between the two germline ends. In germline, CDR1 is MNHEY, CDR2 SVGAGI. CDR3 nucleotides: TGTGCCAGCAGCACTGGACAGAGCGAGCAGTACTTC. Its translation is CASSTGQSEQYF.

CDR3 amino acids: CASSSGRGEKLFF. The CDR3 nucleotides read TGTGCCAGTAGTAGCGGACGGGGTGAAAAACTGTTTTTT. This rearrangement joins TRBV19 to TRBJ1-4; D is ambiguous. Germline loops: CDR1 LNHDA, CDR2 SQIVND (reference sequence). The length of the CDR3 is 13 residues. Trimming pared 4 bases from V and 7 bases from J, leaving 10 bases between.

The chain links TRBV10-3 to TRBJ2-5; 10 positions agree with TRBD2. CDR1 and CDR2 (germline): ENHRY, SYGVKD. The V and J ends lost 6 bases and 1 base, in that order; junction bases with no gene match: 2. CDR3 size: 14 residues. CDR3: CAISGLAVQETQYF. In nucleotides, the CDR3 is TGTGCCATCAGCGGACTAGCGGTCCAAGAGACCCAGTACTTC.

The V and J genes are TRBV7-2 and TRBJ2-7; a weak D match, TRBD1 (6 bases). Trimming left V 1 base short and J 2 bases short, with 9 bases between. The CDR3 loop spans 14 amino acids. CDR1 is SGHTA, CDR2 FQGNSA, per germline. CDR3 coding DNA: TGTGCCAGCAGCTTAGTCACAGGGCCCTACGAGCAGTACTTC. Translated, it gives CASSLVTGPYEQYF.

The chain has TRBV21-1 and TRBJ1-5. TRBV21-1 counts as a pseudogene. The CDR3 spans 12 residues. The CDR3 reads CASSAGNQPQHF. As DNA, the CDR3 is TGTGCCAGCAGCGCGGGGAATCAGCCCCAGCATTTT.

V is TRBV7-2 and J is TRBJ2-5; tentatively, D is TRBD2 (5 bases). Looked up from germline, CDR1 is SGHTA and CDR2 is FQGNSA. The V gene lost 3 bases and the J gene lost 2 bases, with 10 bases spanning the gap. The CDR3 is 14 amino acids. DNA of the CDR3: TGTGCCAGCAGCTTCGGACTCGCACAAGAGACCCAGTACTTC. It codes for CASSFGLAQETQYF. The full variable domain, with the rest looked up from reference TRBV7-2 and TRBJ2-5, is GAGVSQSPSNKVTEKGKDVELRCDPISGHTALYWYRQSLGQGLEFLIYFQGNSAPDKSGLPSDRFSAERTGGSVSTLTIQRTQQEDSAVYLCASSFGLAQETQYFGPGTRLLVL.

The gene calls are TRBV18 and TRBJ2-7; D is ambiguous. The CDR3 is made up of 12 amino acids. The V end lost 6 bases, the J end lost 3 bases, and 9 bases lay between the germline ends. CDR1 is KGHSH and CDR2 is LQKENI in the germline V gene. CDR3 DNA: TGTGCCAGCTCGAAAAACAACTACGAGCAGTACTTC. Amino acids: CASSKNNYEQYF.

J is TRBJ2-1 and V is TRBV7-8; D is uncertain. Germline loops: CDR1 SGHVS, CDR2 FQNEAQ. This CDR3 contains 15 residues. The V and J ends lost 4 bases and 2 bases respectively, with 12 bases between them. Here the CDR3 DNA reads TGTGCCAGCAGCTACTACCCCTTAACCTACAATGAGCAGTTCTTC. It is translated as CASSYYPLTYNEQFF.

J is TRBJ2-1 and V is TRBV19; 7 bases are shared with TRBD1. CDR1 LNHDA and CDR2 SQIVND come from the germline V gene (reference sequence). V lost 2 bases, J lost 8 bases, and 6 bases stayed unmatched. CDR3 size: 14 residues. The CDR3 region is CASSIRGPSHEQFF. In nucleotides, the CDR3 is TGTGCCAGTAGTATAAGGGGGCCCTCGCATGAGCAGTTCTTC. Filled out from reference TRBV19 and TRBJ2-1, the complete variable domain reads DGGITQSPKYLFRKEGQNVTLSCEQNLNHDAMYWYRQDPGQGLRLIYYSQIVNDFQKGDIAEGYSVSREKKESFPLTVTSAQKNPTAFYLCASSIRGPSHEQFFGPGTRLTVL.

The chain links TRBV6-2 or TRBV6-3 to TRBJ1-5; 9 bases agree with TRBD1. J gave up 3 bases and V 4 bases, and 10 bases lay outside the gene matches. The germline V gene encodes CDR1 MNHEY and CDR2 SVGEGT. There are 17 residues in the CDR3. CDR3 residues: CASSSDLGTGNNQPQHF. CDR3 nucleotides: TGTGCCAGCAGTTCGGACTTAGGGACAGGGAACAATCAGCCCCAGCATTTT.

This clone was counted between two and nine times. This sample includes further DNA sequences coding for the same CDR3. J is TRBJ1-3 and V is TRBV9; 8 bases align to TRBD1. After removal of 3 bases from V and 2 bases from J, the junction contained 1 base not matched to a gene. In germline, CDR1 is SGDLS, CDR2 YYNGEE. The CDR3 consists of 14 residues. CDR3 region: CASSAQGAGNTIYF. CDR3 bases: TGTGCCAGCAGCGCACAGGGGGCTGGAAACACCATATATTTT.